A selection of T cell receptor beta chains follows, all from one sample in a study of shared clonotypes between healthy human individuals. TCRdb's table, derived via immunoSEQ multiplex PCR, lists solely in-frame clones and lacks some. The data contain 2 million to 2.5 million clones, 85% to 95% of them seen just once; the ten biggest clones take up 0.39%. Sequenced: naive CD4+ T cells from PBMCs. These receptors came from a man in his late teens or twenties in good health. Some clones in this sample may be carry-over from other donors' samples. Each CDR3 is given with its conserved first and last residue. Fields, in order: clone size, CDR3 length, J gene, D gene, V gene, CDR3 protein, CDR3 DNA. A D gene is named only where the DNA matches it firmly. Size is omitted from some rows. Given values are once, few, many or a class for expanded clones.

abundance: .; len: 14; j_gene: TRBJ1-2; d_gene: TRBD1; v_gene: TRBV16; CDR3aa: CASSQSGQNYGYTF; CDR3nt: TGTGCCAGCAGCCAATCGGGACAGAACTATGGCTACACCTTC
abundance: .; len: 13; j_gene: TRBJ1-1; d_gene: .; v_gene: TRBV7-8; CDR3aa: CASSLSKNTEAFF; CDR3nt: TGTGCCAGCAGCTTAAGCAAGAACACTGAAGCTTTCTTT
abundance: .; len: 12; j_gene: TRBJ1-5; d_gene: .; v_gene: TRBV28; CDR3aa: CASSSPSQPQHF; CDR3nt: TGTGCCAGCAGTTCACCGTCCCAGCCCCAGCATTTT
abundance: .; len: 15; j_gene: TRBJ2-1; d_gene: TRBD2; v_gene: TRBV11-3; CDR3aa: CASSLAAGLAFEQFF; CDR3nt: TGTGCCAGCAGCTTAGCGGCGGGACTAGCTTTTGAGCAGTTCTTC
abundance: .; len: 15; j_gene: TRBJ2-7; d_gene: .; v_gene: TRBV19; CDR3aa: CATRGVGALFYEQYF; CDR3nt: TGTGCCACCCGAGGGGTGGGGGCTCTATTTTACGAGCAGTACTTC
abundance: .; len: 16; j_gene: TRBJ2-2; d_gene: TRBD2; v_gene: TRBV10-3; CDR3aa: CAISGLAGSLVGELFF; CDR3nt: TGTGCCATCAGTGGGCTAGCGGGAAGTTTGGTCGGGGAGCTGTTTTTT
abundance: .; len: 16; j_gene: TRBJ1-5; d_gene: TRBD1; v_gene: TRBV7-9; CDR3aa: CASSQGTAHSNQPQHF; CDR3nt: TGTGCCAGCAGCCAGGGGACAGCACATAGCAATCAGCCCCAGCATTTT
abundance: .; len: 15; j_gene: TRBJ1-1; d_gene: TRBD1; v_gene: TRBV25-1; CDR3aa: CASSVPGQGGTEAFF; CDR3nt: TGTGCCAGCAGTGTGCCAGGACAGGGGGGCACTGAAGCTTTCTTT
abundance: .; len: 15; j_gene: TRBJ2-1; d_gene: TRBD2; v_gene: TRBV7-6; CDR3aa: CASSYLAGVANEQFF; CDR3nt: TGTGCCAGCAGCTATCTAGCGGGAGTGGCGAATGAGCAGTTCTTC
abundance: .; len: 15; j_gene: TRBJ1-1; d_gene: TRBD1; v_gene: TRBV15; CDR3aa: CATSREHRGNTEAFF; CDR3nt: TGTGCCACCAGCAGAGAACACAGGGGGAACACTGAAGCTTTCTTT
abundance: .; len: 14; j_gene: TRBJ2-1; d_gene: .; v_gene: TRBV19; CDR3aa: CASSLASSYNEQFF; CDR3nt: TGTGCCAGTAGCCTTGCGAGCTCCTACAATGAGCAGTTCTTC
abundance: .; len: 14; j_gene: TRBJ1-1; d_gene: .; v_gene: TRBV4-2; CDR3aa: CASSQDRRGTEAFF; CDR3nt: TGTGCCAGCAGCCAAGATCGAAGGGGCACTGAAGCTTTCTTT
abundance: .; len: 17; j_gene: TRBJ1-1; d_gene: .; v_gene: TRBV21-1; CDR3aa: CASSKTLVRGLAGEAFF; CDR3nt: TGTGCCAGCAGCAAAACATTAGTCAGGGGGCTAGCCGGTGAAGCTTTCTTT
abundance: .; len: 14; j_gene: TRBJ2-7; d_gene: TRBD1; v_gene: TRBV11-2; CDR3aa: CASSLRRDRAHVNF; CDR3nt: TGTGCCAGCAGCTTACGAAGGGACAGGGCCCACGTAAACTTC
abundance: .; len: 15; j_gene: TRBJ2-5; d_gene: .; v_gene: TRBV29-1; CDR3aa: CSVEDLAGVEETQYF; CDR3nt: TGCAGCGTTGAAGATCTGGCAGGGGTGGAAGAGACCCAGTACTTC
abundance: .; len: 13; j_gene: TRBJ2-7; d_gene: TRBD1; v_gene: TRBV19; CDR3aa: CASMRQGGSEQYF; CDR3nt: TGTGCCAGTATGAGACAGGGTGGGTCCGAGCAGTACTTC
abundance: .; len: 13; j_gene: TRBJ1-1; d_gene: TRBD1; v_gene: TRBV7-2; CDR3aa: CASSGQGGTEAFF; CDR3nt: TGTGCCAGCAGCGGACAGGGTGGCACTGAAGCTTTCTTT
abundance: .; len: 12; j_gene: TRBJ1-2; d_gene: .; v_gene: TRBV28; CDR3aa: CASSLSTGDYTF; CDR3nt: TGTGCCAGCAGCCTCTCGACTGGAGACTACACCTTC
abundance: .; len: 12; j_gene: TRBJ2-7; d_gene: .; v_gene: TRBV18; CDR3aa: CASSAGTEEQYF; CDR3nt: TGTGCCAGCTCAGCCGGGACCGAAGAGCAGTACTTC
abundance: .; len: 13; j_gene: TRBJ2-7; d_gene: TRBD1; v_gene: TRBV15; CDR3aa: CATARDRGYEQYF; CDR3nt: TGTGCCACCGCTCGGGACAGGGGCTACGAGCAGTACTTC
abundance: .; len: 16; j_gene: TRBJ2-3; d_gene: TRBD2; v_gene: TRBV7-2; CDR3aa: CASSFAGTSGTDTQYF; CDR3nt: TGTGCCAGCAGCTTCGCCGGGACTAGCGGTACAGATACGCAGTATTTT
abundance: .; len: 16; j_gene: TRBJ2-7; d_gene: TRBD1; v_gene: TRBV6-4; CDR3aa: CASAQTGTGLVGEQYF; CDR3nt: TGTGCCAGCGCCCAGACCGGGACAGGGTTGGTGGGCGAGCAGTACTTC
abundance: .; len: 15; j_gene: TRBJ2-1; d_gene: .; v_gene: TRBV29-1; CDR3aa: CSVISLATSYNEQFF; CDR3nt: TGCAGCGTTATCTCTCTAGCGACCTCCTACAATGAGCAGTTCTTC
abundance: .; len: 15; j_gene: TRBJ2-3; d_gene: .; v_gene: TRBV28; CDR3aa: CASSFSAPPADTQYF; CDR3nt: TGTGCCAGCAGTTTCTCTGCCCCCCCCGCAGATACGCAGTATTTT
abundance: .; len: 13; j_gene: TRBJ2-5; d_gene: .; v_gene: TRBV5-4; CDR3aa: CASSFGQKETQYF; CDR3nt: TGTGCCAGCAGCTTCGGACAGAAAGAGACCCAGTACTTC
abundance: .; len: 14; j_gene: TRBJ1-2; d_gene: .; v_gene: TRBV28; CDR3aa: CASRHGGGDYGYTF; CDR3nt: TGTGCCAGCAGACACGGCGGGGGGGACTATGGCTACACCTTC
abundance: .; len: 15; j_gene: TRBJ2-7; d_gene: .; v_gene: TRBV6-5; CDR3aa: CASSYGYRSSYEQYF; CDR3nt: TGTGCCAGCAGTTACGGATACAGAAGCTCCTACGAGCAGTACTTC
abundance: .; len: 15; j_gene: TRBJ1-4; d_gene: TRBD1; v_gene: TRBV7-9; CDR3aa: CASSGQGASNEKLFF; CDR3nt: TGTGCCAGCAGCGGGCAGGGGGCTAGTAATGAAAAACTGTTTTTT
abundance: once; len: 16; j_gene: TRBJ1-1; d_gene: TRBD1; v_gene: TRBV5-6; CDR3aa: CASSFGRGTWNTEAFF; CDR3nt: TGTGCCAGCAGCTTCGGCAGGGGGACTTGGAACACTGAAGCTTTCTTT
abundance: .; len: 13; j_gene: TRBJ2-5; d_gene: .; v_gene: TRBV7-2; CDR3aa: CASSYQGQETQYF; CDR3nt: TGTGCCAGCAGCTATCAGGGTCAAGAGACCCAGTACTTC
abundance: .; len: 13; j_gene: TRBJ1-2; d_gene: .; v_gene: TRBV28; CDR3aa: CATLDSFPYGYTF; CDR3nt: TGTGCCACCCTGGACAGTTTCCCCTATGGCTACACCTTC
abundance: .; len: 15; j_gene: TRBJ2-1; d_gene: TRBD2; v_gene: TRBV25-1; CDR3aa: CASSDGTSGTNEQFF; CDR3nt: TGTGCCAGCAGTGACGGGACTAGCGGAACTAATGAGCAGTTCTTC
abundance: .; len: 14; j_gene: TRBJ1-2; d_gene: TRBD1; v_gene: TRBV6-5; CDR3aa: CASSYWGQRGGYTF; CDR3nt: TGTGCCAGCAGTTACTGGGGACAGCGCGGAGGCTACACCTTC
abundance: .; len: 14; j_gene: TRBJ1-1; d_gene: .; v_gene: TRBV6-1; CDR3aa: CASIRQPMNTEAFF; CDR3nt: TGTGCCAGCATCAGACAACCGATGAACACTGAAGCTTTCTTT
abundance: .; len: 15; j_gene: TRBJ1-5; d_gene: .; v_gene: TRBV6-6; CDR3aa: CASSAQGTRNQPQHF; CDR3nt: TGTGCCAGCAGTGCCCAGGGGACCCGCAATCAGCCCCAGCATTTT
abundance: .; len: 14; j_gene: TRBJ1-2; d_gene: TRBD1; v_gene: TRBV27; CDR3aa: CASSFLGQAYGYTF; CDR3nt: TGTGCCAGCAGTTTCCTAGGACAGGCCTATGGCTACACCTTC
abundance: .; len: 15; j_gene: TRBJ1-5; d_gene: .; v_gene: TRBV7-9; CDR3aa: CASSLIGGGNQPQHF; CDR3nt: TGTGCCAGCAGCCTTATCGGGGGCGGCAATCAGCCCCAGCATTTT
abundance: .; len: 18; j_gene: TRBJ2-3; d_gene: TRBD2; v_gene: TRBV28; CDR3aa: CASSALAGGRSRGDTQYF; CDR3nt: TGTGCCAGCAGTGCACTAGCGGGAGGGCGGAGTCGTGGAGATACGCAGTATTTT
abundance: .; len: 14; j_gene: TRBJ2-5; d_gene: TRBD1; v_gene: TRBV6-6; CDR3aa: CASRDPGQGITQYF; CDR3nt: TGTGCCAGCAGGGACCCGGGACAGGGGATTACCCAGTACTTC
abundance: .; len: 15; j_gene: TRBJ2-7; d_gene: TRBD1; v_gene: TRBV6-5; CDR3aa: CASSYVGNRGYEQYF; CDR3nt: TGTGCCAGCAGTTACGTCGGGAACAGGGGGTACGAGCAGTACTTC
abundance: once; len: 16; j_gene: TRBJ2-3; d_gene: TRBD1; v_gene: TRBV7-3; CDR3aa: CASSRQGTPSTDTQYF; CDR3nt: TGTGCCAGCAGCCGACAGGGAACCCCTAGCACAGATACGCAGTATTTT
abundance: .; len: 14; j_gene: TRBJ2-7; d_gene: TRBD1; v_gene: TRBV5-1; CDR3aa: CASSIGTGLVEQYF; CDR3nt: TGCGCCAGCAGCATCGGGACAGGGCTCGTCGAGCAGTACTTC
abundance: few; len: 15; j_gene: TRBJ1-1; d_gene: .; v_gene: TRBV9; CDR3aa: CASSPRGQMNTEAFF; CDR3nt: TGTGCCAGCAGCCCTAGGGGCCAGATGAACACTGAAGCTTTCTTT
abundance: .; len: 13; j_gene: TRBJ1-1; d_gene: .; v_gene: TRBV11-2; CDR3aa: CASSPVWGREAFF; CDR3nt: TGTGCCAGCAGCCCTGTATGGGGGCGGGAAGCTTTCTTT
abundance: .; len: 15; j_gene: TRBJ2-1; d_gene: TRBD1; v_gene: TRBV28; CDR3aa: CASRGRQGAGSEQFF; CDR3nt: TGTGCCAGCAGGGGGCGACAGGGGGCAGGGAGTGAGCAGTTCTTC
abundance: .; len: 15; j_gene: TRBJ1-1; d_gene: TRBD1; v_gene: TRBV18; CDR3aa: CASSQGQGVVTEAFF; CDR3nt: TGTGCCAGCTCACAGGGACAGGGGGTTGTGACTGAAGCTTTCTTT
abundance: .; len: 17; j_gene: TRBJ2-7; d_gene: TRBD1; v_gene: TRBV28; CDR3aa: CASSSLVWDRGSYEQYF; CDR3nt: TGTGCCAGCAGTTCCCTTGTATGGGACAGGGGCTCCTACGAGCAGTACTTC
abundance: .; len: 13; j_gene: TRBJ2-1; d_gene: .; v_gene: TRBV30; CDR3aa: CAWSRAHYNEQFF; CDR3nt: TGTGCCTGGAGTCGGGCACACTACAATGAGCAGTTCTTC
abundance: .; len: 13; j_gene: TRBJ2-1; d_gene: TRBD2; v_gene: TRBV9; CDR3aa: CASSLAVYNEQFF; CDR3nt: TGTGCCAGCAGCCTAGCGGTCTACAATGAGCAGTTCTTC
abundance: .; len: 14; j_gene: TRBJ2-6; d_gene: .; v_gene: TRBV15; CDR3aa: CATTAAAGANVLTF; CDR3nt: TGTGCCACCACGGCGGCCGCTGGGGCCAACGTCCTGACTTTC